This T cell receptor (beta chain) was profiled in a study of persistence of HIV-infected CD4 T cells. Study-level information: Anti-CD3/anti-CD28 beads activated more cells than antigen stimulation did.

This clone is categorized as medium-sized. What it binds is not known. The immunoSEQ assay was version 4, run in survey mode. Libraries were prepared by immunoSEQ multiplex PCR; TCRdb keeps only in-frame clonotypes and omits some of them. The data show about 37,000 clones, 87% seen once. This nonspecific control used anti-CD3/anti-CD28 bead stimulation of CD4+ T cells. Responding CD4+ T cells were sorted by upregulation of both CD40 ligand and CD69. The sequences come from CD4+ T cells sorted from PBMCs after approximately 19-hour stimulation, collected from a patient who received antiretroviral therapy. The source is an adult man with HIV who was CMV-seropositive.

In DNA, the CDR3 is TGTGCCAGCAGTGCCATCGTGGGTCACACTGAAGCTTTCTTT. Translated: CASSAIVGHTEAFF. The V and J genes are TRBV2 and TRBJ1-1; no firm D call. From germline, CDR1 is SNHLY and CDR2 FYNNEI. The CDR3 runs to 14 residues. Trimming took 4 bases from V and 3 from J, leaving 12 bases between them.